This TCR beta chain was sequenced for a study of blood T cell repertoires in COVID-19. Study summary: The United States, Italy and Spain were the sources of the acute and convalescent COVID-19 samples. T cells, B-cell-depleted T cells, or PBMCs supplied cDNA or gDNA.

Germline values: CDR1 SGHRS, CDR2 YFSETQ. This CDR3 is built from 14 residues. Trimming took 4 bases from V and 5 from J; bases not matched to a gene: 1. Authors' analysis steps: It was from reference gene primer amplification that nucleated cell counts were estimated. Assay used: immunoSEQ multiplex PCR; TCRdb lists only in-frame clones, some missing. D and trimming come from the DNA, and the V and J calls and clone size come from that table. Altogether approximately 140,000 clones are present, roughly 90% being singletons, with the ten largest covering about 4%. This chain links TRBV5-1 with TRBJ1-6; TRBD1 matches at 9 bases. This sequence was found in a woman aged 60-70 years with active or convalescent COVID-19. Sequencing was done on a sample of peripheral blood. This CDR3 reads CASSGDRDNSPLHF. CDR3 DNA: TGCGCCAGCAGCGGGGACAGGGATAATTCACCCCTCCACTTT.